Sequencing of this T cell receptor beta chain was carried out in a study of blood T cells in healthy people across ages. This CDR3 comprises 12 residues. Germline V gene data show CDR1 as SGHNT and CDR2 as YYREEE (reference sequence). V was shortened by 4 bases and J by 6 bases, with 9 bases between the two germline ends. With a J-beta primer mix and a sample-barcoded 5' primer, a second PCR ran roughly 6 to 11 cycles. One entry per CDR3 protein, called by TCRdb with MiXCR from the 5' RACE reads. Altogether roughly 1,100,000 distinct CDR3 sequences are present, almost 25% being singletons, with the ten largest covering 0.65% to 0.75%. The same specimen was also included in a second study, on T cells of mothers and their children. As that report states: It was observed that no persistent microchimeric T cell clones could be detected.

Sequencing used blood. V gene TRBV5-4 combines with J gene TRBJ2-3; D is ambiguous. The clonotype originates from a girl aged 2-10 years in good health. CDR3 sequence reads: CASSLLWDTQYF. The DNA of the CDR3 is TGTGCCAGCAGCCTATTGTGGGATACGCAGTATTTT.